This is a list of T cell receptor beta chains from one sample in a study of blood T cells in healthy people across ages. TCRdb ran MiXCR on the 5' RACE reads and lists one entry per CDR3 protein. The data show under 2,000,000 distinct CDR3 sequences, with 49% seen just once and 2.1% held by the top ten. Sequenced material: blood. These receptors came from a woman in her thirties or forties in good health. Each CDR3 is given with its conserved first and last residue. Each record gives: D gene, clone size, V gene, J gene, CDR3 DNA, CDR3 protein. A D gene is named only where the DNA matches it firmly. Not all rows give a size; the values are once, few, many and, for expanded clones, a class.

d_gene: .
abundance: .
v_gene: TRBV27
j_gene: TRBJ2-7
CDR3nt: TGTGCCAGCAGTCCGCGGACTCCCCCGTACGACGAGCAGTACTTC
CDR3aa: CASSPRTPPYDEQYF

d_gene: TRBD2
abundance: .
v_gene: TRBV27
j_gene: TRBJ2-3
CDR3nt: TGTGCCAGCAGTATAGCGGGGGGACAGTATACGCAGTATTTT
CDR3aa: CASSIAGGQYTQYF

d_gene: .
abundance: few
v_gene: TRBV28
j_gene: TRBJ2-7
CDR3nt: TGTGCCAGCAGTTCGGACCCCGCGCTCGAGCAGTACTTC
CDR3aa: CASSSDPALEQYF

d_gene: .
abundance: .
v_gene: TRBV28
j_gene: TRBJ2-7
CDR3nt: TGTGCCAGCAGTTCCGACCCTCCTAAGGTGGGCTACGAGCAGTACTTC
CDR3aa: CASSSDPPKVGYEQYF

d_gene: TRBD1
abundance: few
v_gene: TRBV29-1
j_gene: TRBJ2-5
CDR3nt: TGCAGCGTCCAATCCCCCCAACAGGGGGGTGTTAAGACCCAGTACTTC
CDR3aa: CSVQSPQQGGVKTQYF

d_gene: .
abundance: .
v_gene: TRBV4-1
j_gene: TRBJ2-5
CDR3nt: TGCGCCAGCAGCCAAGTCGTCCAGGGGATAAACAATGAGCAGTACTTC
CDR3aa: CASSQVVQGINNEQYF

d_gene: TRBD2
abundance: .
v_gene: TRBV28
j_gene: TRBJ2-1
CDR3nt: TGTGCCAGCAGTTCGCCTAGCGGGGGAGATTACAATGAGCAGTTCTTC
CDR3aa: CASSSPSGGDYNEQFF

d_gene: TRBD2
abundance: .
v_gene: TRBV5-1
j_gene: TRBJ2-1
CDR3nt: TGCGCCAGCAGCCCAACCTTGGCGGGGGGGTTCAATGAGCAGTTCTTC
CDR3aa: CASSPTLAGGFNEQFF

d_gene: .
abundance: few
v_gene: TRBV12-3/TRBV12-4
j_gene: TRBJ2-1
CDR3nt: TGTGCCAGCAGTTTAGTTAAGGGGAACAATGAGCAGTTCTTC
CDR3aa: CASSLVKGNNEQFF

d_gene: TRBD1
abundance: few
v_gene: TRBV12-3/TRBV12-4
j_gene: TRBJ1-2
CDR3nt: TGTGCCAGCAGTTTACGGACAGGGCGTAGCTACACCTTC
CDR3aa: CASSLRTGRSYTF

d_gene: .
abundance: .
v_gene: TRBV28
j_gene: TRBJ2-3
CDR3nt: TGTGCCAGCAGTTTGACGTGGGATTCTAGCACAGATACGCAGTATTTT
CDR3aa: CASSLTWDSSTDTQYF

d_gene: TRBD1
abundance: few
v_gene: TRBV13
j_gene: TRBJ2-7
CDR3nt: TGTGCCAGCAGAGGACAGGAGCCTCCCTACGAGCAGTACTTC
CDR3aa: CASRGQEPPYEQYF